Each of the 10 T cell receptor beta chains below was sequenced from the same sample in a study of control samples from healthy donors and cancer patients (dated by TCRdb to between 2020 and 2021). The receptor library was made with the immunoSEQ multiplex PCR assay. The clones in this table, taken by TCRdb from immuneACCESS, are in-frame only. Not every clone is retained; where verified, under half of the shortfall comes from an unresolved V gene, and the cause of the rest is unknown. The sample table includes fewer than 200,000 clones. The top ten constitute roughly 2% of the sample. What was sequenced was blood. These receptors were collected from a woman younger than 45 in good health.

The chain carries TRBV18 and TRBJ2-4; 7 bases agree with TRBD1. This CDR3 is built from 16 residues. The germline V gene encodes CDR1 KGHSH and CDR2 LQKENI. Trimming took 3 bases from V and 2 from J; bases not matched to a gene: 7. The CDR3 bases are TGTGCCAGCTCACCCCGGACAGGCACCACCAAAAACATTCAGTACTTC. Translated: CASSPRTGTTKNIQYF.

V usage is TRBV11-2 and J usage is TRBJ2-1, with 7 bases that match TRBD1. Germline CDR1 is SGHAT and CDR2 is FQNNGV. Trimming removed 1 base from V and 9 bases from J; junction bases left unmatched: 12. The CDR3 loop spans 16 amino acids. The CDR3 is CASSLGYGVGGTEQFF. For the CDR3, the DNA is TGTGCCAGCAGCTTAGGTTACGGGGTAGGGGGCACTGAGCAGTTCTTC.

The chain is built from TRBV19 and TRBJ1-6; the match to TRBD1 covers 10 bases. Trimming cost V 8 bases and J 8 bases; bases outside gene matches: 3. The length of the CDR3 is 13 residues. The germline V gene encodes CDR1 LNHDA and CDR2 SQIVND (reference sequence). The chain's CDR3 is CASGDRGYSPLHF. In DNA, the CDR3 is TGTGCCAGTGGGGACAGGGGATATTCACCCCTCCACTTT.

The chain combines TRBV6-5 with TRBJ2-1, with 8 bases fitting TRBD1. CDR3 length: 15 residues. In germline, CDR1 is MNHEY, CDR2 SVGAGI. After removal of 6 bases from V and 7 bases from J, the junction contained 11 bases not matched to a gene. The DNA of the CDR3 is TGTGCCAGCAGGGATTGGGGACAGGTTTCGAATGAGCAGTTCTTC. It yields the protein CASRDWGQVSNEQFF.

The V and J genes are TRBV3-1 (or the pseudogene TRBV3-2) and TRBJ2-5; D gene unclear. This CDR3 is built from 15 residues. CDR1 and CDR2 (germline): LGHDT, YNNKEL (reference sequence). Trimming removed 1 base from V and 4 bases from J, with 13 bases in between. CDR3 loop: CASSQVGQRPETQYF. CDR3 nucleotide sequence: TGTGCCAGCAGCCAAGTGGGTCAGCGACCAGAGACCCAGTACTTC.

The rearrangement links TRBV19 to TRBJ1-1; D unresolved. V shed 6 bases and J shed 3 bases, with 5 bases lying between them. Germline-derived CDR1 and CDR2 are LNHDA and SQIVND (reference sequence). CDR3 size: 11 residues. This CDR3 is CASRDYTEAFF. The CDR3 nucleotides are TGTGCCAGTAGGGATTACACTGAAGCTTTCTTT.

The chain has TRBV28 and TRBJ1-5; TRBD1 is a possible D gene (5 bases). Germline V CDR1 and CDR2: MDHEN, SYDVKM. The CDR3 is 14 residues long. Trimming cost V 4 bases and J 1 base, with 8 bases left between them. This chain's CDR3 is CASSSAGSNQPQHF. CDR3 nucleotide sequence: TGTGCCAGCAGTTCCGCAGGGAGCAATCAGCCCCAGCATTTT.

The V and J genes are TRBV2 and TRBJ1-2; no firm D call. The CDR3 contains 12 residues. The V gene's germline CDR1 is SNHLY and CDR2 FYNNEI. With 6 bases removed from V and 4 bases from J, the gap between germline ends came to 9 bases. Here the CDR3 reads CASRLGGYGYTF. The CDR3 DNA is TGTGCCAGCAGGCTCGGTGGCTATGGCTACACCTTC.

V usage is TRBV29-1 and J usage is TRBJ1-1; a weak D match, TRBD1 (5 bases). Per the germline V gene, CDR1 is SQVTM and CDR2 is ANQGSEA. The CDR3 extends over 12 amino acids. With 5 bases removed from V and 7 bases from J, the gap between germline ends came to 14 bases. CDR3 bases: TGCAGCGTTAGCCCCCAGAGGGGTGAAGCTTTCTTT. Its translation is CSVSPQRGEAFF.

The chain couples TRBV6-5 to TRBJ2-4; D is uncertain. The germline V gene encodes CDR1 MNHEY and CDR2 SVGAGI. The length of the CDR3 is 15 residues. With 6 bases removed from V and 8 bases from J, the gap between germline ends came to 20 bases. The CDR3 spells CASRPEPRAMDIQYF. Here the CDR3 DNA reads TGTGCCAGCAGACCGGAACCTAGAGCAATGGACATTCAGTACTTC.